These 25 T cell receptor beta chains share one sample of origin, sequenced in a study of post-analysis software for immune sequencing data. Study observations and caveats: The five TRBV segments detected at higher frequency in patients than in controls included TRBV5-6, TRBV5-1 and TRBV20-1.

Prepared libraries of TCR beta cDNA carried unique molecular identifiers. TCRdb reprocessed the PCR reads with MiXCR, giving one entry per CDR3 protein. There are about 430,000 distinct CDR3 sequences in the sample; 39% occur only once, and around 8% lies in the top ten. These TCRs are of unknown antigen specificity. The sample consisted of blood. These receptors originate from a girl aged 2-15 years with multiple sclerosis.

This sequence joins TRBV11-2 and TRBJ2-4; TRBD2 matches at 7 bases. Germline lookup yields CDR1 SGHAT and CDR2 FQNNGV. The CDR3 runs 14 residues. V was clipped by 3 bases and J by 4 bases; unmatched bases: 3. The CDR3 spells CASSFGTKKNIQYF. The CDR3 nucleotides read TGTGCCAGCAGCTTTGGGACTAAGAAAAACATTCAGTACTTC. Complete variable domain (other parts from reference TRBV11-2 and TRBJ2-4): EAGVAQSPRYKIIEKRQSVAFWCNPISGHATLYWYQQILGQGPKLLIQFQNNGVVDDSQLPKDRFSAERLKGVDSTLKIQPAKLEDSAVYLCASSFGTKKNIQYFGAGTRLSVL.

This clonotype was seen a handful of times. The chain employs TRBV7-3 and TRBJ2-5; D possibly matches TRBD1 or TRBD2 (6 bases each). The end of the DNA fits TRBJ2-7 better, so the J call may be wrong. Germline assignment: CDR1 SGHTA and CDR2 FQGTGA. This CDR3 contains 15 residues. The DNA for the CDR3 is TGTGCCAGCAGCTTAGTGGGGGGCCCTCCTTCCGAGCAGTACTTC. It specifies CASSLVGGPPSEQYF.

In its sample, this clonotype was seen a few times. The chain uses TRBV20-1 and TRBJ2-7, with 8 bases that match TRBD2. CDR1 and CDR2 from the germline V gene are DFQATT and SNEGSKA (reference sequence). The CDR3 loop spans 15 amino acids. After removal of 0 bases from V and 1 base from J, the junction contained 5 bases not matched to a gene. Written as DNA, the CDR3 is TGCAGTGCTAGAGATCTCACTAGCGGATCCTACGAGCAGTACTTC. This sequence encodes CSARDLTSGSYEQYF.

This clonotype has at least ten counts. The chain carries TRBV12-3 or TRBV12-4 and TRBJ2-5; 11 bases map to TRBD2. The CDR3 is 15 residues long. V dropped 3 bases and J dropped 5; count of bases not matched to a gene: 5. The CDR3 DNA sequence: TGTGCCAGCAGTTTCACTAGCGGGAGTAGGGAGACCCAGTACTTC. Translated, it gives CASSFTSGSRETQYF.

This clonotype was seen once. The genes are TRBV27 and TRBJ1-1, with D uncertain. CDR3 length equals 13 residues. Trimming left V 2 bases short and J 4 bases short, with 8 bases between. In germline, CDR1 is MNHEY, CDR2 SMNVEV (reference sequence). This CDR3 reads CASSLSAITEAFF. The CDR3 DNA is TGTGCCAGCAGTTTAAGTGCTATCACTGAAGCTTTCTTT.

This chain uses TRBV10-3 with TRBJ2-4; 8 nucleotides agree with TRBD1. The end of the DNA aligns better with TRBJ2-5, so the J call may be wrong. The CDR3 runs to 17 residues. CDR1 is ENHRY, CDR2 SYGVKD, per germline. Here the CDR3 DNA reads TGTGCCATCAGTGAGTCAATTGGACAGGGACGTTATGGGACCCAGTACTTC. Amino acids: CAISESIGQGRYGTQYF.

The chain is built from TRBV10-3 and TRBJ2-1, with D uncertain. The CDR3 runs to 15 residues. Trimming cost V 11 bases and J 4 bases, with 21 bases left between them. The V gene's germline CDR1 is ENHRY and CDR2 SYGVKD. The CDR3 protein is CASTSEGPPYNEQFF. The CDR3 region has the DNA TGTGCCTCCACTTCCGAAGGACCTCCATACAATGAGCAGTTCTTC.

This chain joins TRBV6-2 or TRBV6-3 and TRBJ2-4; D may be TRBD1 (6 bases). The J call is doubtful: the DNA matches TRBJ2-7 better. Germline CDR1 MNHEY, CDR2 SVGEGT. The CDR3 loop spans 13 amino acids. The CDR3 region has the DNA TGTGCCAGCAAGGACCCAGGGGTCCACGAGCAGTACTTC. It translates to CASKDPGVHEQYF.

Only a few counts were recorded for this clonotype. V and J are TRBV6-5 and TRBJ1-6; weak D call: TRBD1 (6 bases). The V and J ends lost 6 bases and 2 bases respectively, with 11 bases between them. This CDR3 has 15 amino acids. Germline CDR1 MNHEY, CDR2 SVGAGI. The CDR3 protein is CASRTGTPYNSPLHF. DNA for the CDR3: TGTGCCAGCAGAACCGGGACACCCTATAATTCACCCCTCCACTTT.

The rearrangement links TRBV4-1 to TRBJ1-5; D not certain. Trimming removed 4 bases at V and 6 bases at J, with 16 bases between. The length of the CDR3 is 15 residues. CDR1 and CDR2 from the germline V gene are MGHRA and YSYEKL. CDR3: CASSPSVGHGQPQHF. The CDR3 DNA sequence: TGCGCCAGCAGCCCCTCGGTAGGGCACGGTCAGCCCCAGCATTTT.

V is TRBV3-1 and J is TRBJ1-2; 7 bases line up with TRBD1. Germline CDR1 and CDR2: LGHDT and YNNKEL (reference sequence). The CDR3 covers 15 residues. V dropped 3 bases and J dropped 3; count of bases not matched to a gene: 7. The CDR3 coding sequence is TGTGCCAGCAGCCAGCCCGGGACAGAAGACTATGGCTACACCTTC. Translated, it gives CASSQPGTEDYGYTF.

Only a few counts were recorded for this clonotype. This CDR3 reads CASSLGQAAYYEQYF. CDR3 sequence (DNA): TGTGCCAGCAGCTTAGGGCAAGCAGCCTACTACGAGCAGTACTTC. This sequence joins TRBV11-2 and TRBJ2-7; no firm D call. This CDR3 comprises 15 residues. Per germline, CDR1 SGHAT and CDR2 FQNNGV. The V and J ends lost 1 base and 3 bases respectively, with 13 bases between them. Based on the CDR3 plus reference TRBV11-2 and TRBJ2-7, the full variable domain is EAGVAQSPRYKIIEKRQSVAFWCNPISGHATLYWYQQILGQGPKLLIQFQNNGVVDDSQLPKDRFSAERLKGVDSTLKIQPAKLEDSAVYLCASSLGQAAYYEQYFGPGTRLTVT.

The rearrangement links TRBV7-2 to TRBJ2-3; perhaps TRBD1 as D (5 bases). This CDR3 is 16 amino acids long. V lost 2 bases and J lost 0, with 12 bases in between. Germline loops: CDR1 SGHTA, CDR2 FQGNSA. The CDR3 loop reads CASSLIRTLSTDTQYF. In nucleotides, the CDR3 is TGTGCCAGCAGCTTAATCAGGACACTTAGCACAGATACGCAGTATTTT.

The chain recombines TRBV6-1 with TRBJ2-3; no reliable D call. CDR1 is MNHNS, CDR2 SASEGT, per germline. V was pared by 4 bases and J by 14 bases, with 19 bases between. This CDR3 has 13 residues. The CDR3 nucleotides are TGTGCCAGCAGTGGAACCGCCGGTTCCAAGTCGTATTTT. Its protein is CASSGTAGSKSYF.

This chain links TRBV5-1 with TRBJ2-7; TRBD2 matches at 10 bases. The CDR3 sequence is 16 residues long. CDR1 is SGHRS, CDR2 YFSETQ, per germline. V shed 4 bases and J 4 bases; nucleotides not matched to a gene: 11. CDR3 residues: CASSPDEGLAAYEQYF. DNA of the CDR3: TGCGCCAGCAGCCCCGACGAAGGACTAGCGGCTTACGAGCAGTACTTC.

The genes are TRBV29-1 and TRBJ2-1; 7 bases agree with TRBD1. CDR1 SQVTM and CDR2 ANQGSEA come from the germline V gene. This CDR3 is 15 amino acids long. V was pared by 6 bases and J by 4 bases, with 12 bases of the junction left unmatched. The CDR3 DNA reads TGCAGCGTCACGTATACAGGGGTTTCTTACAATGAGCAGTTCTTC. Amino acids: CSVTYTGVSYNEQFF.

The chain employs TRBV28 and TRBJ2-7; D assignment may be TRBD1 or TRBD2 (7 bases each). This CDR3 comprises 16 residues. Trimming took 2 bases from V and 5 from J, leaving 19 bases between them. CDR1 is MDHEN, CDR2 SYDVKM, per germline. CDR3 nucleotide sequence: TGTGCCAGCAGTTTAGGGTTAGGGAGGGGGCTGAACGAGCAGTACTTC. Amino acids: CASSLGLGRGLNEQYF. Based on the CDR3 plus reference TRBV28 and TRBJ2-7, the full variable domain is DVKVTQSSRYLVKRTGEKVFLECVQDMDHENMFWYRQDPGLGLRLIYFSYDVKMKEKGDIPEGYSVSREKKERFSLILESASTNQTSMYLCASSLGLGRGLNEQYFGPGTRLTVT.

CDR3: CASSQDLSGLAGINIQYF. The CDR3 bases are TGTGCCAGCAGCCAAGACCTCTCGGGACTAGCGGGAATCAACATTCAGTACTTC. This rearrangement joins TRBV4-2 to TRBJ2-4, with 13 positions matching TRBD2. The CDR3 loop spans 18 amino acids. V lost 0 bases and J lost 7; bases outside the gene matches: 9. Germline CDR1 reads LGHNA; CDR2 reads YNFKEQ.

The chain combines TRBV10-2 with TRBJ1-5; D gene unclear. CDR1 and CDR2 (germline): WSHSY, SAAADI. This CDR3 is built from 13 residues. Trimming stripped 2 bases from V and 11 bases from J, with 13 bases between. DNA for the CDR3: TGCGCCAGCAGTGAGGGTGGTTACCGGACCCAGCATTTT. Its protein product is CASSEGGYRTQHF.

The chain carries TRBV9 and TRBJ2-3; TRBD2 matches 8 bases. The germline V gene encodes CDR1 SGDLS and CDR2 YYNGEE. The CDR3 is 16 residues long. J gave up 2 bases and V 4 bases, and 9 bases lay outside the gene matches. The CDR3 spells CASSPDRRGDTDTQYF. The CDR3, as DNA: TGTGCCAGCAGCCCAGACCGGCGGGGGGACACAGATACGCAGTATTTT.

This clonotype was seen more than once but under ten times. The J gene is TRBJ2-3, the V gene TRBV29-1; a possible D gene is TRBD2 (6 bases). Trimming stripped 2 bases from V and 5 bases from J, with 17 bases between. CDR1 and CDR2 from the germline V gene are SQVTM and ANQGSEA. The CDR3 loop spans 15 amino acids. The CDR3 sequence is CSVETASDAVDTQYF. The CDR3 DNA reads as TGCAGCGTTGAAACGGCTAGCGATGCCGTAGATACGCAGTATTTT.

This sequence joins TRBV7-9 and TRBJ2-7; TRBD2 agrees at 9 bases. Per the germline V gene, CDR1 is SEHNR and CDR2 is FQNEAQ (reference sequence). Trimming cost V 6 bases and J 4 bases; bases outside gene matches: 7. The CDR3 contains 14 residues. The DNA for the CDR3 is TGTGCCAGCAGGGCGGGACTAGCCCAATACGAGCAGTACTTC. Its translation: CASRAGLAQYEQYF.

This chain links TRBV6-2 or TRBV6-3 with TRBJ2-5; maybe TRBD2 (6 bases). The germline V gene has CDR1 MNHEY and CDR2 SVGEGT. The V and J ends lost 6 bases and 3 bases respectively, with 14 bases between them. The CDR3 consists of 14 residues. The CDR3 sequence: CASRPSLAKETQYF. The DNA of the CDR3 is TGTGCCAGCAGACCTTCCCTAGCGAAAGAGACCCAGTACTTC.

V gene TRBV12-3 or TRBV12-4 combines with J gene TRBJ1-5, with D possibly being TRBD1 (5 bases). The CDR3 is 15 amino acids. Trimming left V 8 bases short and J 0 bases short, with 14 bases between. The CDR3 loop reads CASERGPYSNQPQHF. The CDR3 DNA reads as TGTGCCAGCGAGAGGGGCCCTTATAGCAATCAGCCCCAGCATTTT.

This clonotype was picked up a small number of times. The genes are TRBV29-1 and TRBJ2-3; 9 positions agree with TRBD2. Germline lookup yields CDR1 SQVTM and CDR2 ANQGSEA. V dropped 7 bases and J dropped 2; count of bases not matched to a gene: 16. The CDR3 is 17 amino acids. CDR3 coding DNA: TGCAGCGGGCAGAAGGTCTTGGGGACTAGCCTCACAGATACGCAGTATTTT. Translated, it gives CSGQKVLGTSLTDTQYF.